Below, 15 T cell receptor beta chains from the same sample are listed, as sequenced in a study of T-cell memory formation after mild COVID-19. TCRdb re-called the 5' RACE reads with MiXCR, one entry per CDR3 protein. The top ten hold roughly 10% of the sample, which has just over 50,000 distinct CDR3 sequences, roughly 9% seen once. Material: PBMCs or a T cell subset sorted from them (not recorded which). All receptors derive from an adult woman who had mild COVID-19 (a few samples of this study predate the infection). Cell type and time point are not known.

This clonotype occurred a few times. The rearrangement uses TRBV19 and TRBJ2-7; 7 nucleotides agree with TRBD1. This CDR3 is 16 amino acids long. Germline V gives CDR1 LNHDA, CDR2 SQIVND (reference sequence). The V and J ends lost 5 bases and 2 bases, in that order; junction bases with no gene match: 12. CDR3 bases: TGTGCCAGTAGTCCACAGGGGAAGACTTTTGCCTACGAGCAGTACTTC. Its translation is CASSPQGKTFAYEQYF.

This clonotype appeared a few times. The gene calls are TRBV11-2 and TRBJ1-2; TRBD1 agrees at 8 bases. The J segment lost 4 bases and the V segment lost 4 bases, leaving 8 bases of the junction unmatched. CDR1 is SGHAT and CDR2 is FQNNGV in the germline V gene. The CDR3 spans 15 residues. CDR3 in DNA: TGTGCCAGCAGCTCCGCCGGGACAGGAGCCTATGGCTACACCTTC. This sequence encodes CASSSAGTGAYGYTF.

This clonotype showed up just a few times. The chain links TRBV30 to TRBJ1-6, with D unclear. Germline CDR1 is GTSNPN and CDR2 is SVGIG (reference sequence). This CDR3 has 14 amino acids. The ends were cut back, 0 bases at V and 9 bases at J, with 12 bases in the middle. CDR3 DNA: TGTGCCTGGAGTGTACCGGGTGGTAGTTCACCCCTCCACTTT. The encoded protein is CAWSVPGGSSPLHF.

V is TRBV6-5 and J is TRBJ1-2; D uncertain. Trimming took 4 bases from V and 4 from J, leaving 13 bases between them. The CDR3 runs to 14 residues. Germline-derived CDR1 and CDR2 are MNHEY and SVGAGI. The CDR3 DNA is TGTGCCAGCAGTTTCCAAAGGCTGGGCTATGGCTACACCTTC. It is translated as CASSFQRLGYGYTF.

This clonotype was detected only a few times. The gene calls are TRBV18 and TRBJ2-7; TRBD2 matches at 7 bases. Germline CDR1 and CDR2: KGHSH and LQKENI. This CDR3 contains 14 residues. The junction had 11 bases not matched to a gene; V was cut back by 6 bases and J by 6 bases. The CDR3 bases are TGTGCCAGCTCCTTATCCGGGACTAATCGCGAGCAGTACTTC. Protein sequence: CASSLSGTNREQYF.

This chain joins TRBV11-2 and TRBJ1-1; a weak D match, TRBD1 (5 bases). The CDR3 contains 13 residues. V was clipped by 9 bases and J by 4 bases, with 15 bases between them. Germline V CDR1 and CDR2: SGHAT, FQNNGV. The CDR3 is CASARDLVTEAFF. As DNA, the CDR3 is TGTGCCAGTGCCAGGGACCTAGTCACTGAAGCTTTCTTT.

Only a few counts were recorded for this clonotype. This chain connects TRBV12-3 or TRBV12-4 to TRBJ2-7; D not resolved. V gave up 1 base and J gave up 3 bases, with 7 bases separating them. The CDR3 is 13 amino acids. Here the CDR3 reads CASSLGTFYEQYF. CDR3 sequence (DNA): TGTGCCAGCAGTTTAGGGACCTTCTACGAGCAGTACTTC.

J is TRBJ1-5 and V is TRBV19; tentative D call: TRBD1 (5 bases). V was shortened by 7 bases and J by 1 base, with 11 bases between the two germline ends. The germline V gene encodes CDR1 LNHDA and CDR2 SQIVND (reference sequence). This CDR3 is built from 14 residues. The CDR3 sequence: CASTITGSNQPQHF. CDR3 DNA sequence: TGTGCCAGTACTATCACAGGAAGCAATCAGCCCCAGCATTTT.

This clonotype was detected a few times. This chain connects TRBV3-1 to TRBJ2-7, with D perhaps being TRBD1 or TRBD2 (5 bases each). Germline CDR1 and CDR2: LGHDT and YNNKEL (reference sequence). V lost 0 bases and J lost 1, with 13 bases in between. The CDR3 is 16 residues long. The CDR3 DNA reads TGTGCCAGCAGCCAAGACCGGGACCGTCCTTCCTACGAGCAGTACTTC. Protein sequence: CASSQDRDRPSYEQYF.

In its sample, this clonotype was seen many times. CDR3 sequence (DNA): TGTGCCAGCAGTTTGAAGCGGGGGGGTGTGAGTGAGCAGTTCTTC. Its translation is CASSLKRGGVSEQFF. The chain couples TRBV12-3 or TRBV12-4 to TRBJ2-1, with 10 bases aligning to TRBD2. V trimming: 3 bases; J trimming: 9 bases; junction bases outside the gene matches: 8. The CDR3 extends over 15 amino acids.

There are many counts of this clonotype. The chain links TRBV7-9 to TRBJ2-4; 12 nucleotides match TRBD2. J gave up 3 bases and V 5 bases, and 5 bases lay outside the gene matches. Per the germline V gene, CDR1 is SEHNR and CDR2 is FQNEAQ (reference sequence). CDR3 size: 16 residues. The CDR3 protein is CASSPELAGGKNIQYF. The DNA of the CDR3 is TGTGCCAGCAGCCCTGAACTAGCGGGAGGCAAAAACATTCAGTACTTC.

The CDR3 DNA is TGTGCCAGCAGTTACTCGAGAGGAACTGAAGCTTTCTTT. As protein: CASSYSRGTEAFF. The chain recombines TRBV6-2 or TRBV6-3 with TRBJ1-1; D is uncertain. The V gene's germline CDR1 is MNHEY and CDR2 SVGEGT. Trimming took 0 bases from V and 5 from J, leaving 7 bases between them. This CDR3 contains 13 residues.

This clonotype was detected a few times. This chain uses TRBV18 with TRBJ2-1; either TRBD1 or TRBD2 may supply D (5 bases each). This CDR3 contains 13 residues. The V gene's germline CDR1 is KGHSH and CDR2 LQKENI. The V end was cut by 3 bases, the J end by 8 bases, with 11 bases between. The CDR3 DNA is TGTGCCAGCTCACCCGGGACCCACTATGAGCAGTTCTTC. Protein: CASSPGTHYEQFF.

The chain joins TRBV6-5 to TRBJ2-2, with a possible D match to TRBD2 (6 bases). The CDR3 is made up of 15 amino acids. The germline gives CDR1 MNHEY, CDR2 SVGAGI. The germline V and J ends were trimmed by 7 bases and 0 bases, with 12 bases remaining between them. Here the CDR3 reads CASKTGTANTGELFF. CDR3 DNA: TGTGCCAGCAAAACCGGGACTGCGAACACCGGGGAGCTGTTTTTT.

The rearrangement joins TRBV30 to TRBJ2-3; 14 bases fit TRBD2. The trim removed 4 bases at V and 5 bases at J, leaving 8 bases unmatched. Germline V gene lookup returns CDR1 GTSNPN and CDR2 SVGIG (reference sequence). The CDR3 length is 16 residues. CDR3 bases: TGTGCCTGGACCACGGGACTAGCGGGAGCTGGAGATACGCAGTATTTT. This sequence encodes CAWTTGLAGAGDTQYF.